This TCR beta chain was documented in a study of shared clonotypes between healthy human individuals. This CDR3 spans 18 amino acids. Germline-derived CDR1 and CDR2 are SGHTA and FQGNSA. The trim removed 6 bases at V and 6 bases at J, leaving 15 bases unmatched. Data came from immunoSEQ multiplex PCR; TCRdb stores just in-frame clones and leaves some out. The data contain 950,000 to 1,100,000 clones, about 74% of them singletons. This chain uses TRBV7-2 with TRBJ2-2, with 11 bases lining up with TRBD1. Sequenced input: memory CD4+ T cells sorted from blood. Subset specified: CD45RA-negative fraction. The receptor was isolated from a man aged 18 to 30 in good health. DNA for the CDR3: TGTGCCAGCAGAAACAACAAGAGGACAGGGGGCGCGGCCGGGGAGCTGTTTTTT. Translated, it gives CASRNNKRTGGAAGELFF.